The rows below give T cell receptor beta chains drawn from one sample of a study of regulatory T cells in long-lasting Graves disease. TCRdb processed the multiplex PCR reads anew with MiXCR; each CDR3 protein has one entry. The top ten hold around 19% of the sample, which has hundreds of thousands of distinct CDR3 sequences, approximately 15% seen once. These sequences were also reported in another study, on T cells in Graves' hyperthyroidism and ophthalmopathy.

This material consisted of peripheral blood mononuclear cells (PBMCs), taken at new diagnosis, from a patient treated with antithyroid drugs. These receptors were taken from a woman younger than 45 with Graves disease. Both conserved end residues are part of each CDR3. The order of the fields is V gene, D gene, J gene, clone size, CDR3 protein, CDR3 DNA. The D gene is left open where the match is weak. For some rows the clone size is stated as once, few or many, or as a class when expanded; others skip it.

v_call: TRBV6-1
d_call: -
j_call: TRBJ2-7
clone_size: many
cdr3_aa: CASSGRGASTYEQYF
cdr3_nt: TGTGCCAGCAGTGGCCGGGGGGCAAGTACCTACGAGCAGTACTTC

v_call: TRBV28
d_call: -
j_call: TRBJ2-3
clone_size: many
cdr3_aa: CASEAFRGTDTQYF
cdr3_nt: TGTGCCAGTGAGGCATTCCGGGGAACAGATACGCAGTATTTT

v_call: TRBV27
d_call: -
j_call: TRBJ1-6
clone_size: few
cdr3_aa: CASSSYAGYGSPLHF
cdr3_nt: TGTGCCAGCAGTTCCTATGCGGGTTATGGTTCACCCCTCCACTTT

v_call: TRBV7-9
d_call: TRBD1
j_call: TRBJ1-1
clone_size: few
cdr3_aa: CASSPKKLLQGSGRGYTEAFF
cdr3_nt: TGTGCCAGCAGCCCGAAAAAGCTCCTACAGGGGTCTGGCAGGGGCTACACTGAAGCTTTCTTT

v_call: TRBV7-9
d_call: -
j_call: TRBJ2-3
clone_size: -
cdr3_aa: CASSHGWSANTDTQYF
cdr3_nt: TGTGCCAGCAGCCACGGGTGGTCTGCAAACACAGATACGCAGTATTTT

v_call: TRBV28
d_call: -
j_call: TRBJ1-2
clone_size: many
cdr3_aa: CASGGPLYGYTF
cdr3_nt: TGTGCCAGCGGCGGGCCCCTCTATGGCTACACCTTC

v_call: TRBV5-1
d_call: -
j_call: TRBJ2-7
clone_size: many
cdr3_aa: CASSLTVPYEQYF
cdr3_nt: TGCGCCAGCAGCTTGACAGTCCCCTACGAGCAGTACTTC

v_call: TRBV15
d_call: -
j_call: TRBJ1-2
clone_size: -
cdr3_aa: CATSKHQTSEAFGYTF
cdr3_nt: TGTGCCACCAGCAAACATCAAACATCGGAGGCTTTTGGCTACACCTTC

v_call: TRBV7-9
d_call: TRBD2
j_call: TRBJ2-1
clone_size: few
cdr3_aa: CATSGVWRAYNEQFF
cdr3_nt: TGTGCCACTAGCGGGGTGTGGAGGGCTTACAATGAGCAGTTCTTC

v_call: TRBV5-1
d_call: -
j_call: TRBJ1-1
clone_size: many
cdr3_aa: CASSLVGDSNTEAFF
cdr3_nt: TGCGCCAGCAGCTTGGTGGGGGATTCAAACACTGAAGCTTTCTTT

v_call: TRBV30
d_call: -
j_call: TRBJ2-5
clone_size: many
cdr3_aa: CAWSEDGRAAQYF
cdr3_nt: TGTGCCTGGAGTGAGGACGGCCGGGCGGCCCAGTACTTC

v_call: TRBV5-1
d_call: -
j_call: TRBJ2-2
clone_size: few
cdr3_aa: CASSYTTANTGELFF
cdr3_nt: TGCGCCAGCAGCTACACGACAGCGAACACCGGGGAGCTGTTTTTT

v_call: TRBV24-1
d_call: -
j_call: TRBJ1-6
clone_size: -
cdr3_aa: CATRRTLNSPLHF
cdr3_nt: TGTGCCACCAGAAGGACACTGAATTCACCCCTCCACTTT

v_call: TRBV20-1
d_call: TRBD2
j_call: TRBJ2-3
clone_size: -
cdr3_aa: CSASPTSGGDTQYF
cdr3_nt: TGCAGTGCTAGCCCGACTAGCGGGGGGGATACGCAGTATTTT

v_call: TRBV6-1
d_call: TRBD1
j_call: TRBJ2-7
clone_size: -
cdr3_aa: CASSEPSRGRTYEQYF
cdr3_nt: TGTGCCAGCAGTGAACCTTCCAGGGGGCGCACCTACGAGCAGTACTTC

v_call: TRBV27
d_call: -
j_call: TRBJ1-2
clone_size: few
cdr3_aa: CASSPLGAYDYGYTF
cdr3_nt: TGTGCCAGCAGTCCACTTGGCGCATATGACTATGGCTACACCTTC

v_call: TRBV7-9
d_call: -
j_call: TRBJ1-4
clone_size: -
cdr3_aa: CAGSPSSSFNEKLFF
cdr3_nt: TGTGCCGGCAGCCCGAGTTCGTCCTTTAATGAAAAACTGTTTTTT

v_call: TRBV7-9
d_call: TRBD1
j_call: TRBJ2-3
clone_size: -
cdr3_aa: CASSTGGIDTQYF
cdr3_nt: TGTGCCAGCAGTACAGGGGGCATAGATACGCAGTATTTT

v_call: TRBV2
d_call: TRBD2
j_call: TRBJ2-7
clone_size: -
cdr3_aa: CASSLAGAGDSSYEQYF
cdr3_nt: TGTGCCAGCAGCCTCGCCGGGGCGGGAGACTCCTCCTACGAGCAGTACTTC

v_call: TRBV12-3/TRBV12-4
d_call: -
j_call: TRBJ1-2
clone_size: many
cdr3_aa: CASSLKGPYGYTF
cdr3_nt: TGTGCCAGCAGCTTAAAGGGTCCCTATGGCTACACCTTC

v_call: TRBV4-2
d_call: -
j_call: TRBJ1-5
clone_size: -
cdr3_aa: CASSQDGAGQPQHF
cdr3_nt: TGTGCCAGCAGCCAAGATGGAGCGGGTCAGCCCCAGCATTTT

v_call: TRBV28
d_call: -
j_call: TRBJ2-7
clone_size: many
cdr3_aa: CASQFLAYEQYF
cdr3_nt: TGTGCCAGCCAATTCCTAGCGTACGAGCAGTACTTC

v_call: TRBV7-3
d_call: -
j_call: TRBJ2-3
clone_size: few
cdr3_aa: CASSNTRSTDTQYF
cdr3_nt: TGTGCCAGCAGTAATACTCGCTCCACAGATACGCAGTATTTT

v_call: TRBV6-1
d_call: -
j_call: TRBJ2-1
clone_size: few
cdr3_aa: CASTRHRARGDEQFF
cdr3_nt: TGTGCCAGCACCAGGCACAGGGCCCGCGGGGATGAGCAGTTCTTC

v_call: TRBV24-1
d_call: -
j_call: TRBJ1-2
clone_size: few
cdr3_aa: CATSDLTGSGYTF
cdr3_nt: TGTGCCACCAGTGATTTGACAGGGAGTGGCTACACCTTC

v_call: TRBV19
d_call: TRBD1
j_call: TRBJ1-5
clone_size: few
cdr3_aa: CATSGTGKSQPQHF
cdr3_nt: TGTGCCACCTCCGGGACAGGTAAATCTCAGCCCCAGCATTTT

v_call: TRBV28
d_call: TRBD1
j_call: TRBJ1-1
clone_size: many
cdr3_aa: CAGLGQGLTEAFF
cdr3_nt: TGTGCGGGATTGGGACAGGGGCTAACTGAAGCTTTCTTT

v_call: TRBV4-1
d_call: -
j_call: TRBJ2-7
clone_size: -
cdr3_aa: CASSRSGGAVSYEQYF
cdr3_nt: TGCGCCAGCAGCCGTTCAGGGGGGGCCGTCTCCTACGAGCAGTACTTC

v_call: TRBV20-1
d_call: TRBD2
j_call: TRBJ2-7
clone_size: -
cdr3_aa: CSANRLARISYEQYF
cdr3_nt: TGCAGTGCTAACAGACTAGCGAGAATCTCCTACGAGCAGTACTTC

v_call: TRBV19
d_call: -
j_call: TRBJ1-2
clone_size: few
cdr3_aa: CASMPPHPTFGGYTF
cdr3_nt: TGTGCCAGTATGCCCCCTCATCCCACATTCGGTGGCTACACCTTC

v_call: TRBV7-2
d_call: -
j_call: TRBJ1-2
clone_size: many
cdr3_aa: CASSYALGVTVLGYTF
cdr3_nt: TGTGCCAGCAGCTACGCCCTCGGTGTCACCGTCTTGGGCTACACCTTC

v_call: TRBV9
d_call: -
j_call: TRBJ2-7
clone_size: once
cdr3_aa: CASSADPTGSYEQYF
cdr3_nt: TGTGCCAGCAGCGCCGACCCCACAGGTTCCTACGAGCAGTACTTC

v_call: TRBV28
d_call: TRBD1
j_call: TRBJ1-5
clone_size: many
cdr3_aa: CASRTQGDNQPQHF
cdr3_nt: TGTGCCAGCAGGACTCAGGGGGACAATCAGCCCCAGCATTTT